The rows below give T cell receptor beta chains drawn from one sample of a study of esophageal squamous cell carcinoma under preoperative chemotherapy. TCRdb processed the PCR reads anew with MiXCR; each CDR3 protein has one entry. The repertoire includes about 9,300 distinct CDR3 sequences, around half of them detected once, and 14% sits in the top ten. This sample was taken from a patient given preoperative chemotherapy. The receptors were sampled from a human donor with esophageal squamous cell carcinoma. The donor label of this sample is uncertain. Each CDR3 is given with its conserved first and last residue. Each record gives: clone size, D gene, V gene, J gene, CDR3 protein, CDR3 DNA. The D gene is left open where the match is weak. Part of the rows lack a size; the others show once, few, many or a class for expanded clones.

size: medium-sized; D: NA; V: TRBV7-6; J: TRBJ2-2; CDR3: CASSSGGELFF; DNA: TGTGCCAGCAGTTCAGGCGGGGAGCTGTTTTTT
size: NA; D: NA; V: TRBV6-1; J: TRBJ2-3; CDR3: CASSEGQGGEDAETQYF; DNA: TGTGCCAGCAGTGAGGGCCAGGGGGGGGAGGACGCAGAGACGCAGTATTTT
size: NA; D: TRBD1; V: TRBV10-3; J: TRBJ2-7; CDR3: CAISERQGGDEQYF; DNA: TGTGCCATCAGTGAACGACAGGGGGGCGACGAGCAGTACTTC
size: many; D: TRBD1; V: TRBV5-4; J: TRBJ2-1; CDR3: CASSNRGWREQFF; DNA: TGTGCCAGCAGCAACAGGGGGTGGAGGGAGCAGTTCTTC
size: few; D: TRBD1; V: TRBV6-1; J: TRBJ1-1; CDR3: CASSEEGEGALRRTEAFF; DNA: TGTGCCAGCAGTGAAGAGGGGGAGGGGGCGTTGAGGAGAACTGAAGCTTTCTTT
size: NA; D: TRBD2; V: TRBV3-1; J: TRBJ2-4; CDR3: CASSQGAGEQYF; DNA: TGTGCCAGCAGCCAAGGGGCGGGAGAGCAGTACTTC
size: medium-sized; D: TRBD2; V: TRBV6-1; J: TRBJ2-1; CDR3: CASNLAGAGDEQFF; DNA: TGTGCCAGCAACTTAGCGGGAGCTGGCGATGAGCAGTTCTTC
size: NA; D: NA; V: TRBV6-5; J: TRBJ1-1; CDR3: CASSYAGIMNTEAFF; DNA: TGTGCCAGCAGTTACGCAGGGATCATGAACACTGAAGCTTTCTTT
size: NA; D: NA; V: TRBV15; J: TRBJ2-1; CDR3: CATSRDRGTREQFF; DNA: TGTGCCACCAGCAGAGATCGGGGGACGCGTGAGCAGTTCTTC
size: few; D: NA; V: TRBV7-2; J: TRBJ2-7; CDR3: CASSLDWGLSYEQYF; DNA: TGTGCCAGCAGCCTCGATTGGGGGCTGTCCTACGAGCAGTACTTC
size: many; D: TRBD1; V: TRBV6-1; J: TRBJ2-6; CDR3: CASSEMGQSSGANVLTF; DNA: TGTGCCAGCAGTGAGATGGGACAGTCTTCTGGGGCCAACGTCCTGACTTTC
size: NA; D: NA; V: TRBV10-3; J: TRBJ2-1; CDR3: CAISDSSYNEQFF; DNA: TGTGCCATCAGTGACAGCTCCTACAATGAGCAGTTCTTC
size: medium-sized; D: NA; V: TRBV11-2; J: TRBJ2-5; CDR3: CASSTQRTRKGQYF; DNA: TGTGCCAGCAGCACGCAAAGGACACGGAAAGGACAGTACTTC
size: NA; D: NA; V: TRBV7-2; J: TRBJ2-4; CDR3: CASSLARGCGADMQYF; DNA: TGTGCCAGCAGCTTAGCTCGCGGGTGCGGCGCAGATATGCAGTACTTT
size: many; D: NA; V: TRBV7-2; J: TRBJ2-1; CDR3: CASSLIGVPYEQFF; DNA: TGTGCCAGCAGCTTGATAGGGGTACCGTACGAGCAGTTCTTC
size: NA; D: NA; V: TRBV12-3/TRBV12-4; J: TRBJ2-3; CDR3: CASSLFRGGRGGGAGETQYF; DNA: TGTGCCAGCAGTTTATTCAGGGGGGGGCGAGGGGGAGGGGCCGGAGAGACGCAGTATTTC
size: many; D: NA; V: TRBV18; J: TRBJ2-1; CDR3: CASSPLASGGGSSGEQFF; DNA: TGTGCCAGCTCACCACTTGCTAGCGGAGGGGGCTCTTCCGGCGAGCAGTTCTTC
size: NA; D: NA; V: TRBV6-5; J: TRBJ1-1; CDR3: CASSYSSGEAFF; DNA: TGTGCCAGCAGTTACTCTTCGGGGGAAGCTTTCTTT
size: NA; D: NA; V: TRBV6-1; J: TRBJ2-3; CDR3: CASMEGRNMQYF; DNA: TGTGCCAGCATGGAGGGCAGAAATATGCAGTATTTT
size: many; D: NA; V: TRBV11-2; J: TRBJ2-7; CDR3: CASSLELGSSYNEQYF; DNA: TGTGCCAGCAGCTTAGAGTTGGGGAGCTCCTACAATGAGCAGTACTTC
size: many; D: TRBD1; V: TRBV5-1; J: TRBJ2-1; CDR3: CASSPGTVIYNEQFF; DNA: TGCGCCAGCAGCCCCGGGACAGTCATTTACAATGAGCAGTTCTTC
size: many; D: NA; V: TRBV12-3/TRBV12-4; J: TRBJ1-5; CDR3: CASSPRGASSLVWQPQHF; DNA: TGTGCCAGCAGTCCGAGGGGGGCGTCATCCCTTGTTTGGCAGCCCCAGCATTTT
size: NA; D: NA; V: TRBV11-3; J: TRBJ2-1; CDR3: CASALGRNNEQFF; DNA: TGTGCCAGCGCCCTAGGACGGAACAATGAGCAGTTCTTC
size: NA; D: TRBD2; V: TRBV6-5; J: TRBJ2-2; CDR3: CASGWGGVTGELFF; DNA: TGTGCCAGCGGTTGGGGGGGGGTCACCGGGGAGCTGTTTTTT
size: NA; D: NA; V: TRBV6-5; J: TRBJ2-1; CDR3: CASSYSGGFEQFF; DNA: TGTGCCAGCAGTTACTCGGGGGGATTCGAGCAGTTCTTC
size: many; D: TRBD2; V: TRBV11-3; J: TRBJ2-3; CDR3: CASESGSLTDTQYF; DNA: TGTGCCAGCGAGAGCGGGAGTCTCACAGATACGCAGTATTTT
size: few; D: NA; V: TRBV15; J: TRBJ2-2; CDR3: CATSREWPRWGEPWVPGELFF; DNA: TGTGCCACCAGCAGAGAGTGGCCGAGGTGGGGGGAGCCTTGGGTCCCCGGGGAGCTGTTTTTT
size: few; D: NA; V: TRBV14; J: TRBJ2-1; CDR3: CASSPTPDSYEQFF; DNA: TGTGCCAGCAGCCCAACCCCGGACTCCTACGAGCAGTTCTTC
size: medium-sized; D: TRBD1; V: TRBV7-2; J: TRBJ1-5; CDR3: CASSNRDRDQPQHF; DNA: TGTGCCAGCAGCAATCGGGACAGAGATCAGCCCCAGCATTTT
size: NA; D: NA; V: TRBV7-8; J: TRBJ2-5; CDR3: CASSSQGAEDTQYF; DNA: TGTGCCAGCAGCTCGCAGGGTGCAGAAGACACCCAGTACTTC
size: NA; D: TRBD1; V: TRBV6-1; J: TRBJ2-1; CDR3: CAKGCGTEGEQFF; DNA: TGTGCCAAGGGTTGTGGGACAGAAGGGGAGCAGTTTTTT
size: medium-sized; D: NA; V: TRBV6-1; J: TRBJ1-4; CDR3: CASSALSPGTNEKLFF; DNA: TGTGCCAGCAGTGCCCTGTCCCCTGGGACTAATGAAAAACTGTTTTTT
size: many; D: NA; V: TRBV10-3; J: TRBJ2-1; CDR3: CATQEGKNEQFF; DNA: TGTGCCACCCAGGAGGGGAAGAATGAGCAGTTCTTC
size: many; D: NA; V: TRBV25-1; J: TRBJ1-1; CDR3: CASRTNIGEDFAEAFF; DNA: TGTGCCAGCAGGACCAATATAGGTGAGGATTTCGCTGAAGCTTTCTTT
size: many; D: NA; V: TRBV27; J: TRBJ2-7; CDR3: CASSLLRPGGVVEQYF; DNA: TGTGCCAGCAGTTTATTAAGACCAGGAGGGGTAGTCGAGCAGTACTTC
size: many; D: NA; V: TRBV12-3/TRBV12-4; J: TRBJ1-1; CDR3: CASMGGQSTEAFF; DNA: TGTGCCAGCATGGGGGGGCAGAGTACTGAAGCTTTCTTT
size: many; D: NA; V: TRBV6-2/TRBV6-3; J: TRBJ2-1; CDR3: CASSQTGLEDYEQFF; DNA: TGTGCCAGCAGTCAAACGGGACTGGAGGACTACGAGCAGTTCTTC
size: medium-sized; D: NA; V: TRBV7-6; J: TRBJ1-5; CDR3: CASSDHPNQPQHF; DNA: TGTGCCAGCAGCGACCATCCCAATCAGCCCCAGCATTTT
size: NA; D: NA; V: TRBV18; J: TRBJ2-7; CDR3: CASSLVAETSYNEQYF; DNA: TGTGCCAGCTCACTAGTAGCGGAGACCTCCTACAATGAGCAGTACTTC
size: NA; D: NA; V: TRBV6-1; J: TRBJ2-7; CDR3: CASRLAASYEQYF; DNA: TGTGCCAGCAGACTGGCGGCTTCCTACGAGCAGTACTTC
size: NA; D: NA; V: TRBV7-3; J: TRBJ2-7; CDR3: CASSPGTYHEQYF; DNA: TGTGCCAGCAGCCCAGGGACCTACCATGAGCAGTACTTC
size: medium-sized; D: TRBD1; V: TRBV27; J: TRBJ1-5; CDR3: CASSLTGRNQPQHF; DNA: TGTGCCAGCAGTTTGACAGGGCGCAATCAGCCCCAGCATTTT
size: medium-sized; D: NA; V: TRBV7-8; J: TRBJ2-4; CDR3: CASSSQGTGDIQYF; DNA: TGTGCCAGCAGCTCGCAGGGTACAGGAGACATTCAGTACTTC
size: medium-sized; D: NA; V: TRBV10-2; J: TRBJ2-1; CDR3: CATSGPKNEQFF; DNA: TGCGCCACGTCAGGTCCTAAAAATGAGCAGTTCTTC
size: many; D: NA; V: TRBV6-1; J: TRBJ1-1; CDR3: CASSKWNTEAFF; DNA: TGTGCCAGCAGCAAGTGGAACACTGAAGCTTTCTTT
size: NA; D: NA; V: TRBV9; J: TRBJ1-1; CDR3: CASREKGATEAFF; DNA: TGTGCCAGCAGAGAAAAAGGGGCCACTGAAGCTTTCTTT
size: many; D: TRBD1; V: TRBV4-2; J: TRBJ2-2; CDR3: CASSQDRGFSTGELFF; DNA: TGTGCCAGCAGCCAAGACAGGGGGTTCAGCACCGGGGAGCTGTTTTTT
size: medium-sized; D: NA; V: TRBV7-8; J: TRBJ2-1; CDR3: CASSVRATEVGEQFF; DNA: TGTGCCAGCAGCGTCCGGGCGACCGAGGTCGGCGAGCAGTTCTTC
size: medium-sized; D: NA; V: TRBV4-1; J: TRBJ2-1; CDR3: CASSQEGAQTREQFF; DNA: TGCGCCAGCAGCCAAGAAGGAGCCCAGACGCGGGAGCAGTTCTTC
size: NA; D: NA; V: TRBV6-5; J: TRBJ2-1; CDR3: CASSYLGSGYEQFF; DNA: TGTGCCAGCAGTTACCTCGGGAGTGGGTACGAGCAGTTCTTC
size: NA; D: NA; V: TRBV6-5; J: TRBJ2-1; CDR3: CARSCGNYNEQFF; DNA: TGTGCCAGGAGTTGTGGGAACTACAATGAGCAGTTTTTC
size: few; D: NA; V: TRBV6-1; J: TRBJ2-2; CDR3: CASSEALNRNTGELFF; DNA: TGTGCCAGCAGTGAAGCGTTGAACAGAAACACCGGGGAGCTGTTTTTT
size: many; D: TRBD1; V: TRBV7-9; J: TRBJ2-1; CDR3: CASSQGDRAKKSNEQFF; DNA: TGTGCCAGCAGCCAAGGGGACAGGGCGAAAAAATCGAACGAGCAGTTCTTC
size: NA; D: NA; V: TRBV7-2; J: TRBJ2-2; CDR3: CASSLGTKAGELFF; DNA: TGTGCCAGCAGCTTAGGCACCAAGGCCGGGGAGCTGTTTTTT